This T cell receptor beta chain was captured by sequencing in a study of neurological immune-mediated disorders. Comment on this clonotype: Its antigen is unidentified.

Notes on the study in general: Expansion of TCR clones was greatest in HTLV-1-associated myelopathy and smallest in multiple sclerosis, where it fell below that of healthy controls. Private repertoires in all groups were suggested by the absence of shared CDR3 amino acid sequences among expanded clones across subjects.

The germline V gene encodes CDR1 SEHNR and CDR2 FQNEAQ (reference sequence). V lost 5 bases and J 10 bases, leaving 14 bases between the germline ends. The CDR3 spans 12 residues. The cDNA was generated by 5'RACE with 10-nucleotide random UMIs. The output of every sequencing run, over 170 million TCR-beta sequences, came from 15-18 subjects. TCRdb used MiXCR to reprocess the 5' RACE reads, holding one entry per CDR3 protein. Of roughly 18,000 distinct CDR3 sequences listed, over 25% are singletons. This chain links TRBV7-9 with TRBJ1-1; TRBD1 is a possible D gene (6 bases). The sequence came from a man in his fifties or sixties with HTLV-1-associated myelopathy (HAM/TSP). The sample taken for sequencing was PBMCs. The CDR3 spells CASSQGAGAAFF. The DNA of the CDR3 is TGTGCCAGCAGCCAAGGGGCAGGGGCAGCTTTCTTT.